This entry describes one T cell receptor (beta chain). This entry comes from a study of blood T cell repertoires in COVID-19. Study context: Samples representing acute and convalescent COVID-19 were sourced from the United States, Italy and Spain. Sources were T cells, B-cell-depleted T cells, or PBMCs; the material itself was cDNA or gDNA.

Sequencing used immunoSEQ multiplex PCR; TCRdb keeps in-frame clones, though not all of them. Of around 97,000 clones in the sample, 70% to 90% were seen once. V was clipped by 6 bases and J by 0 bases; unmatched bases: 1. Germline V gene lookup returns CDR1 KGHDR and CDR2 SFDVKD. This CDR3 contains 15 residues. This TCR was recovered from a woman between 55 and 75 years old with acute or convalescent COVID-19. The chain employs TRBV24-1 and TRBJ2-3, with 11 bases matching TRBD2. The sample was peripheral blood. DNA for the CDR3: TGTGCCACCAGTAGGACTAGCGGGAGCACAGATACGCAGTATTTT. It translates to CATSRTSGSTDTQYF.